The 27 T cell receptor beta chains below come from one sample, sequenced in a study of blood T cell repertoires in COVID-19. This table comes from immunoSEQ multiplex PCR, and its TCRdb copy is limited to in-frame clones, with some not included. The data show 190,000 or so clones, 85% seen once. Sequencing input: PBMCs or T cells enriched from blood (not recorded which). Receptor source: a man aged 35 to 55 who had recovered from COVID-19.

This clone came up once. This chain connects TRBV30 to TRBJ1-5, with D maybe TRBD1 (6 bases). Trimming pared 0 bases from V and 3 bases from J, leaving 9 bases between. The CDR3 length is 14 residues. Germline V gene lookup returns CDR1 GTSNPN and CDR2 SVGIG (reference sequence). CDR3 protein: CAWSVRTDNQPQHF. The CDR3, as DNA: TGTGCCTGGAGTGTACGGACAGACAATCAGCCCCAGCATTTT.

The table lists this clone with a count of one. The chain is built from TRBV6-1 and TRBJ2-1, with a possible D match to TRBD1 (8 bases). Looked up from germline, CDR1 is MNHNS and CDR2 is SASEGT. The CDR3 sequence is 14 residues long. With 5 bases removed from V and 9 bases from J, the gap between germline ends came to 17 bases. CDR3 DNA: TGTGCCAGCAGTAACCGACAGGGGAGGGTTGAGCAGTTCTTC. Its protein is CASSNRQGRVEQFF.

The chain combines TRBV21-1 with TRBJ1-3; the listed D gene, TRBD1, was not tested against the DNA. TRBV21-1 constitutes a pseudogene. This CDR3 is built from 18 residues. The CDR3 protein is CASSKPRDRGRPGNTIYF. In nucleotides, the CDR3 is TGTGCCAGCAGCAAACCTCGGGACAGGGGGCGCCCTGGAAACACCATATATTTT.

The chain links TRBV9 to TRBJ2-7; 7 bases are shared with TRBD1. The junction had 4 bases not matched to a gene; V was cut back by 4 bases and J by 0 bases. Looked up from germline, CDR1 is SGDLS and CDR2 is YYNGEE. CDR3 length: 14 amino acids. CDR3 bases: TGTGCCAGCAGCATGGGACAGTCCTCCTACGAGCAGTACTTC. Residues: CASSMGQSSYEQYF.

V gene TRBV24-1 combines with J gene TRBJ2-5; 9 nucleotides align to TRBD1. The CDR3 is 15 amino acids. The germline CDR1 and CDR2 sequences are KGHDR and SFDVKD. J was trimmed by 5 bases and V by 4 bases; bases with no gene match: 7. As DNA, the CDR3 is TGTGCCACCAGTGACCGGACAGGGGTTAGGGAGACCCAGTACTTC. The encoded protein is CATSDRTGVRETQYF.

The chain carries TRBV9 and TRBJ2-7; possibly TRBD1 for D (6 bases). V lost 4 bases and J lost 1, with 9 bases in between. This CDR3 spans 13 amino acids. Per the germline V gene, CDR1 is SGDLS and CDR2 is YYNGEE. The CDR3 nucleotides read TGTGCCAGCAGCCCAGGGGAATCCTACGAGCAGTACTTC. Encoded protein: CASSPGESYEQYF.

The genes are TRBV9 and TRBJ2-3; D is perhaps TRBD2 (5 bases). This CDR3 is 14 amino acids long. With 4 bases removed from V and 2 bases from J, the gap between germline ends came to 11 bases. Germline V lookup: CDR1 SGDLS, CDR2 YYNGEE. The DNA of the CDR3 is TGTGCCAGCAGCCCCCACGGGGACACAGATACGCAGTATTTT. It codes for CASSPHGDTDTQYF.

This clone was observed once. The V gene is TRBV19, the J gene TRBJ2-7, with 7 positions matching TRBD2. V shed 6 bases and J 7 bases; nucleotides not matched to a gene: 9. The CDR3 sequence is 13 residues long. CDR1 and CDR2 (germline): LNHDA, SQIVND (reference sequence). The CDR3: CASRQRDLREQYF. As DNA, the CDR3 is TGTGCCAGTAGGCAGCGGGATCTAAGGGAGCAGTACTTC.

This clone has only one observation. CDR3 region: CASSQDRDYFNNEQFF. The CDR3 nucleotides read TGCGCCAGCAGCCAAGATCGAGACTACTTCAACAATGAGCAGTTCTTC. V gene TRBV4-3 combines with J gene TRBJ2-1; possible D gene TRBD2, 5 bases. The CDR3 is made up of 16 amino acids. Germline assignment: CDR1 LGHNA and CDR2 YSLEER. V shed 0 bases and J shed 5 bases, with 14 bases lying between them.

Written as DNA, the CDR3 is TGTGCCAGCAGCCAAAATGGTGGGCCCGGAAACACCATATATTTT. It is translated as CASSQNGGPGNTIYF. The V call is TRBV6-5, the J call TRBJ1-3, with D unresolved. V was clipped by 6 bases and J by 4 bases, with 16 bases between them. CDR3 length: 15 amino acids. Germline V gene sequence: CDR1 MNHEY, CDR2 SVGAGI.

This rearrangement joins TRBV3-1 (or the pseudogene TRBV3-2) to TRBJ2-7; 15 positions agree with TRBD2. CDR3 length: 19 residues. Trimming cost V 0 bases and J 5 bases; bases outside gene matches: 11. CDR1 is LGHDT, CDR2 YNNKEL, per germline (reference sequence). CDR3: CASSQDWTSGRGAKDEQYF. In DNA form, the CDR3 reads TGTGCCAGCAGCCAAGATTGGACTAGCGGGAGGGGTGCTAAAGACGAGCAGTACTTC.

The chain couples TRBV19 to TRBJ1-5, with D possibly being TRBD1 (6 bases). V shed 6 bases and J shed 0 bases, with 27 bases lying between them. Germline V gene sequence: CDR1 LNHDA, CDR2 SQIVND (reference sequence). This CDR3 region has 20 residues. CDR3 region: CASRSAFGQFGLSSNQPQHF. CDR3 DNA sequence: TGTGCCAGTAGATCCGCCTTCGGACAGTTCGGGTTATCTAGCAATCAGCCCCAGCATTTT. The full variable domain, its missing parts supplied by reference TRBV19 and TRBJ1-5, is DGGITQSPKYLFRKEGQNVTLSCEQNLNHDAMYWYRQDPGQGLRLIYYSQIVNDFQKGDIAEGYSVSREKKESFPLTVTSAQKNPTAFYLCASRSAFGQFGLSSNQPQHFGDGTRLSIL.

This clone was seen more than once but under ten times. The J gene is TRBJ2-1, the V gene TRBV27, with 10 bases aligning to TRBD2. Germline lookup yields CDR1 MNHEY and CDR2 SMNVEV (reference sequence). CDR3 length equals 15 residues. With V trimmed by 6 bases and J by 7 bases, 9 bases remained unmatched. DNA for the CDR3: TGTGCCAGCAGCGACGTTTCTAGCGGGGGAAATGAGCAGTTCTTC. Protein product: CASSDVSSGGNEQFF.

V gene TRBV27 combines with J gene TRBJ2-3; D is unresolved. CDR3 size: 14 residues. Germline assignment: CDR1 MNHEY and CDR2 SMNVEV (reference sequence). Trimming cost V 5 bases and J 0 bases, with 9 bases left between them. CDR3: CASSASYSTDTQYF. The DNA of the CDR3 is TGTGCCAGCAGTGCCTCCTACAGCACAGATACGCAGTATTTT.

The sample holds a few counts of this clone. The chain uses TRBV29-1 and TRBJ2-3; 7 nucleotides line up with TRBD2. The CDR3 length is 14 residues. Unmatched junction bases numbered 5, after V lost 5 bases and J lost 0 bases. Germline CDR1 and CDR2: SQVTM and ANQGSEA. CDR3 protein: CSVSRDYSTDTQYF. The CDR3 DNA is TGCAGCGTTTCCCGGGACTACAGCACAGATACGCAGTATTTT.

The chain is built from TRBV6-5 and TRBJ1-2, with 10 bases that match TRBD1. Germline CDR1 and CDR2: MNHEY and SVGAGI. V was clipped by 6 bases and J by 6 bases; unmatched bases: 10. The CDR3 sequence is 15 residues long. In nucleotides, the CDR3 is TGTGCCAGCAGAACAAGACAGGGGGCTACGGATGGCTACACCTTC. Its translation is CASRTRQGATDGYTF.

The chain employs TRBV2 and TRBJ2-1, with D possibly matching TRBD2 (6 bases). There are 15 residues in the CDR3. V was shortened by 6 bases and J by 1 base, with 13 bases between the two germline ends. Per the germline V gene, CDR1 is SNHLY and CDR2 is FYNNEI. CDR3 DNA: TGTGCCAGCAGATCGAGCGCGGGGTCCTACAATGAGCAGTTCTTC. As protein: CASRSSAGSYNEQFF.

The genes are TRBV3-1 (or the pseudogene TRBV3-2) and TRBJ2-7, with D uncertain. This CDR3 has 14 amino acids. Germline CDR1 reads LGHDT; CDR2 reads YNNKEL (reference sequence). V was trimmed by 2 bases and J by 2 bases, leaving 10 bases between them. The CDR3, as DNA: TGTGCCAGCAGCCAACTTAGTAGCACCTACGAGCAGTACTTC. Amino acid sequence: CASSQLSSTYEQYF.

The chain is built from TRBV19 and TRBJ1-1, with 9 bases lining up with TRBD1. The trim removed 4 bases at V and 2 bases at J, leaving 2 bases unmatched. Germline assignment: CDR1 LNHDA and CDR2 SQIVND (reference sequence). The CDR3 is 14 amino acids. CDR3 in DNA: TGTGCCAGTAGTACACAGGGGGCCAACACTGAAGCTTTCTTT. This translates into CASSTQGANTEAFF.

This clone is a singleton in its sample. V is TRBV28 and J is TRBJ1-4, with TRBD1 identical over 10 bases. Germline loops: CDR1 MDHEN, CDR2 SYDVKM. The CDR3 length is 15 residues. V gave up 1 base and J gave up 6 bases; unmatched junction bases: 2. The CDR3 sequence: CASSLYGTGDEKLFF. CDR3 coding DNA: TGTGCCAGCAGTTTATATGGGACAGGGGATGAAAAACTGTTTTTT.

The chain employs TRBV29-1 and TRBJ2-3, with 7 bases aligning to TRBD1. Germline CDR1 SQVTM, CDR2 ANQGSEA. J lost 0 bases, V lost 0 bases, and 3 bases had no gene match. The CDR3 length is 15 residues. CDR3 in DNA: TGCAGCGTTGAAGATGGGGACAGTAGCACAGATACGCAGTATTTT. This encodes CSVEDGDSSTDTQYF.

The genes are TRBV7-8 and TRBJ1-2; 7 bases match TRBD1. There are 16 residues in the CDR3. V lost 5 bases to trimming and J lost 1 base; unmatched junction nucleotides: 10. From germline, CDR1 is SGHVS and CDR2 FQNEAQ. CDR3 amino acids: CASSPQTGTYNYGYTF. The CDR3 region has the DNA TGTGCCAGCAGCCCGCAGACAGGGACCTATAACTATGGCTACACCTTC.

This clone occurred once. The J gene is TRBJ2-5, the V gene TRBV7-8; tentatively, D is TRBD2 (5 bases). V was pared by 5 bases and J by 1 base, with 26 bases between. The CDR3 contains 19 residues. Germline V gives CDR1 SGHVS, CDR2 FQNEAQ. Written as DNA, the CDR3 is TGTGCCAGCAGCCCCGGGCCGGGGAACGCCCGAGATCCCCAAGAGACCCAGTACTTC. It yields the protein CASSPGPGNARDPQETQYF. Using reference TRBV7-8 and TRBJ2-5 for the parts outside the CDR3, the full variable domain is GAGVSQSPRYKVAKRGQDVALRCDPISGHVSLFWYQQALGQGPEFLTYFQNEAQLDKSGLPSDRFFAERPEGSVSTLKIQRTQQEDSAVYLCASSPGPGNARDPQETQYFGPGTRLLVL.

The chain is built from TRBV11-3 and TRBJ2-7; D is undetermined. Germline-derived CDR1 and CDR2 are SGHNT and YENEEA. This CDR3 has 13 residues. The V end was cut by 5 bases, the J end by 4 bases, with 12 bases between. CDR3 coding DNA: TGTGCCAGCAGCCGGGTTATTTCATACGAGCAGTACTTC. Its translation is CASSRVISYEQYF.

V gene TRBV19 combines with J gene TRBJ2-7; 13 bases are shared with TRBD2. Germline trimming cut 5 bases from V and 2 bases from J; bases unmatched to any gene: 6. The CDR3 sequence is 16 residues long. Looked up from germline, CDR1 is LNHDA and CDR2 is SQIVND (reference sequence). As DNA, the CDR3 is TGTGCCAGTAGTTCGTCCGGGACTAGCGGGACCTACGAGCAGTACTTC. Protein: CASSSSGTSGTYEQYF.

CDR3 DNA sequence: TGCGCCAGCAGCCAAGACCCCGACAGGGGGGAAGAAAAACTGTTTTTT. Its translation is CASSQDPDRGEEKLFF. The V call is TRBV4-1, the J call TRBJ1-4; 9 bases agree with TRBD1. Germline CDR1 is MGHRA and CDR2 is YSYEKL. This CDR3 spans 16 amino acids. The J segment lost 8 bases and the V segment lost 0 bases, leaving 7 bases of the junction unmatched.

V gene TRBV10-3 combines with J gene TRBJ1-3; a weak D match, TRBD1 (6 bases). CDR1 is ENHRY and CDR2 is SYGVKD in the germline V gene. The CDR3 is made up of 15 amino acids. DNA for the CDR3: TGTGCTTTGGCGGCAGGGGCCGTCTCTGGAAACACCATATATTTT. As protein: CALAAGAVSGNTIYF.